This note documents a single T cell receptor beta chain sequence. Its antigen is not identified. The data were obtained in a study of cytotoxic CD8 clonotypes in ibrutinib-treated CLL. Across the study: There were around twelve relapsed/refractory patients and around 15 treatment-naive patients, and roughly 18 were IGHV unmutated.

Findings and limits, study-wide: Age-matched healthy donor levels were exceeded by baseline clonality, which tracked circulating CD8+ T-cell counts.

Using immunoSEQ multiplex PCR, the repertoire was profiled, and TCRdb retains in-frame clones only, with some absent. The repertoire holds about 160,000 clones, approximately 91% seen once, with around 2.7% in the top ten. Deletions cut 6 bases from V and 1 base from J, with 21 bases between. Germline lookup yields CDR1 MNHEY and CDR2 SMNVEV (reference sequence). There are 17 residues in the CDR3. The V gene is TRBV27, the J gene TRBJ1-1, with D possibly being TRBD1 (5 bases). This TCR was sampled from a human donor with chronic lymphocytic leukemia. This specimen consisted of PBMCs, obtained at disease progression, from a patient treated with ibrutinib. Written as DNA, the CDR3 is TGTGCCAGCAGATTCAGGGTCCTGGGCGGAGGGAACACTGAAGCTTTCTTT. The encoded protein is CASRFRVLGGGNTEAFF.